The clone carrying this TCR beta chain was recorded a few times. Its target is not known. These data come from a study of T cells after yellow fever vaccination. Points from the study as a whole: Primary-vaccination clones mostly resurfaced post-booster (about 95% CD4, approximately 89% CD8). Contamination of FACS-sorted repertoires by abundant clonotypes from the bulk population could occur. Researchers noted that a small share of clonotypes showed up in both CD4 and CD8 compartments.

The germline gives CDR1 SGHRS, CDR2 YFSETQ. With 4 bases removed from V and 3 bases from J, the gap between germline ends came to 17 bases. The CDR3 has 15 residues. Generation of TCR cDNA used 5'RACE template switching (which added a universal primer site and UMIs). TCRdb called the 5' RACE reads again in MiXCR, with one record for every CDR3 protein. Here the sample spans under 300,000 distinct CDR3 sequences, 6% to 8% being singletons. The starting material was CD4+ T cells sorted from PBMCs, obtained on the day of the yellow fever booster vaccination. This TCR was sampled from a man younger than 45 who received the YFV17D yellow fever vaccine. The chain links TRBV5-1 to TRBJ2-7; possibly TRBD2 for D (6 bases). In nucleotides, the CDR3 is TGCGCCAGCAGCGATAGCGGCCTGCCCCTCTACGAGCAGTACTTC. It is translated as CASSDSGLPLYEQYF.